These 10 T cell receptor beta chains were all obtained from the same sample, sequenced in a study of T cell responses to AZD1222 COVID-19 vaccine. TCRdb keeps only in-frame clones here, not all; method: immunoSEQ multiplex PCR. The table has approximately 170,000 clones, around 91% seen once. The sequences come from peripheral blood, collected on day 0 of AZD1222 vaccination. The receptors come from an adult in good health.

The J gene is TRBJ2-3, the V gene TRBV4-1; no reliable D call. Germline V CDR1 and CDR2: MGHRA, YSYEKL. This CDR3 has 15 residues. With 0 bases removed from V and 3 bases from J, the gap between germline ends came to 10 bases. In DNA, the CDR3 is TGCGCCAGCAGCCAAGATAGGGCGACAACAGATACGCAGTATTTT. It yields the protein CASSQDRATTDTQYF.

This clone was recorded once. The chain uses TRBV6-5 and TRBJ2-5; D might be TRBD2 (6 bases). Per germline, CDR1 MNHEY and CDR2 SVGAGI. V was cut by 4 bases and J by 9 bases, with 9 bases left in between. The CDR3 totals 11 residues. The DNA of the CDR3 is TGTGCCAGCAGTTTCCCGGGAGCCCAGTACTTC. Translating gives CASSFPGAQYF.

The J gene is TRBJ1-1, the V gene TRBV4-2, with 7 bases aligning to TRBD1. Looked up from germline, CDR1 is LGHNA and CDR2 is YNFKEQ. Trimming cost V 1 base and J 4 bases; bases outside gene matches: 9. The CDR3 sequence is 16 residues long. CDR3 sequence (DNA): TGTGCCAGCAGCCAAGTAGGGGGCAGCCTTGGCACTGAAGCTTTCTTT. Translating it yields CASSQVGGSLGTEAFF.

Notes on this clone: Other DNA sequences of this sample code for an identical CDR3. The rearrangement uses TRBV19 and TRBJ1-1; D may be TRBD1 (5 bases). Looked up from germline, CDR1 is LNHDA and CDR2 is SQIVND (reference sequence). The ends were cut back, 1 base at V and 4 bases at J, with 10 bases in the middle. The CDR3 has 14 amino acids. In nucleotides, the CDR3 is TGTGCCAGTAGTATAGTCGGGGGGGGCACTGAAGCTTTCTTT. Amino acids: CASSIVGGGTEAFF.

The chain couples TRBV23-1 to TRBJ2-7; 8 bases map to TRBD2. Being an ORF, TRBV23-1 has a function that is uncertain. The CDR3 length is 16 residues. Trimming cost V 11 bases and J 5 bases; bases outside gene matches: 20. The CDR3 loop is CAGGLDNFGDWNEQYF. For the CDR3, the DNA is TGCGCCGGGGGACTAGACAATTTCGGGGATTGGAACGAGCAGTACTTC.

V gene TRBV7-9 combines with J gene TRBJ1-4; 9 bases fit TRBD1. The CDR3 has 16 amino acids. Trimming took 5 bases from V and 5 from J; bases not matched to a gene: 9. Germline V lookup: CDR1 SEHNR, CDR2 FQNEAQ (reference sequence). This chain's CDR3 is CASSGGTGLRNEKLFF. CDR3 bases: TGTGCCAGCAGCGGCGGGACAGGGTTACGGAATGAAAAACTGTTTTTT.

The chain has TRBV12-2 and TRBJ2-7; TRBD2, the table's D call, was not compared with the DNA. TRBV12-2 is flagged as a pseudogene. This CDR3 region has 13 residues. For the CDR3, the DNA is TGTGCAAGTCCCGGGACTAGTAACCACGAGCAGTACTTC. Its protein is CASPGTSNHEQYF.

The gene calls are TRBV28 and TRBJ1-6; D may be TRBD1 (5 bases). V lost 3 bases to trimming and J lost 6 bases, with 9 bases between them. The CDR3 is 14 residues long. The V gene's germline CDR1 is MDHEN and CDR2 SYDVKM. Here the CDR3 DNA reads TGTGCCAGCAGTTTCGAAGGGGTTAATTCACCCCTCCACTTT. It yields the protein CASSFEGVNSPLHF. The full variable domain, rest sourced from reference TRBV28 and TRBJ1-6, is DVKVTQSSRYLVKRTGEKVFLECVQDMDHENMFWYRQDPGLGLRLIYFSYDVKMKEKGDIPEGYSVSREKKERFSLILESASTNQTSMYLCASSFEGVNSPLHFGNGTRLTVT.

This clone was detected only once. The chain combines TRBV2 with TRBJ2-3; 7 bases match TRBD1. Germline values: CDR1 SNHLY, CDR2 FYNNEI. The CDR3 is made up of 13 amino acids. Trimming at V came to 8 bases and at J to 3 bases, leaving 5 bases not matched to a gene. The CDR3 is CASVRDSTDTQYF. As DNA, the CDR3 is TGTGCCAGCGTTAGGGACAGTACAGATACGCAGTATTTT.

The V gene is TRBV28, the J gene TRBJ1-5; tentative D call: TRBD1 (5 bases). Trimming took 5 bases from V and 8 from J, leaving 16 bases between them. CDR1 MDHEN and CDR2 SYDVKM come from the germline V gene. This CDR3 spans 14 amino acids. CDR3 sequence (DNA): TGTGCCAGCAGTCGGAACTGGGGGGGAGAGCCCCAGCATTTT. It specifies CASSRNWGGEPQHF.